The 23 T cell receptor beta chains in this list originate from one sample, sequenced in a study of blood T cell repertoires in COVID-19. This table comes from immunoSEQ multiplex PCR, and its TCRdb copy is limited to in-frame clones, with some not included. There are nearly 250,000 clones in the sample; roughly 86% occur only once, and 1.5% to 2% lies in the top ten. Sequencing was done on a sample of peripheral blood. These receptor sequences come from a woman aged 55-70 years who had recovered from COVID-19.

This clone came up a few times. V usage is TRBV18 and J usage is TRBJ1-2; tentatively, D is TRBD1 (6 bases). Germline CDR1 KGHSH, CDR2 LQKENI. The CDR3 has 15 residues. V was cut by 3 bases and J by 4 bases, with 15 bases left in between. CDR3 residues: CASSPAGGQIYGYTF. In DNA form, the CDR3 reads TGTGCCAGCTCACCCGCGGGGGGGCAGATCTATGGCTACACCTTC.

This clone was observed a few times. The rearrangement joins TRBV28 to TRBJ2-7; the D gene is possibly TRBD1 (7 bases). CDR1 is MDHEN, CDR2 SYDVKM, per germline. The CDR3 is made up of 14 amino acids. V lost 8 bases and J 4 bases, leaving 18 bases between the germline ends. The CDR3 reads CASDPGGSWYEQYF. In DNA form, the CDR3 reads TGTGCCAGCGACCCAGGGGGGAGTTGGTACGAGCAGTACTTC.

The chain couples TRBV27 to TRBJ1-5, with 8 bases matching TRBD1. From germline, CDR1 is MNHEY and CDR2 SMNVEV (reference sequence). The CDR3 loop spans 16 amino acids. J lost 2 bases, V lost 3 bases, and 6 bases had no gene match. CDR3 protein: CASSFGSGGGNQPQHF. The DNA of the CDR3 is TGTGCCAGCAGTTTTGGTTCAGGGGGCGGCAATCAGCCCCAGCATTTT.

The chain recombines TRBV5-1 with TRBJ1-1; 8 nucleotides agree with TRBD1. Unmatched junction bases numbered 2, after V lost 0 bases and J lost 1 base. The CDR3 totals 15 residues. From germline, CDR1 is SGHRS and CDR2 YFSETQ. This chain's CDR3 is CASSLAGTGNTEAFF. CDR3 sequence (DNA): TGCGCCAGCAGCTTGGCCGGGACAGGGAACACTGAAGCTTTCTTT.

The gene calls are TRBV12-5 and TRBJ2-3; possible D gene TRBD2, 6 bases. From germline, CDR1 is LGHNT and CDR2 FRNRAP. This CDR3 is built from 14 residues. The V gene lost 4 bases and the J gene lost 2 bases, with 10 bases spanning the gap. CDR3 sequence: CASGYGGFTDTQYF. As DNA, the CDR3 is TGTGCTAGTGGTTACGGGGGTTTCACAGATACGCAGTATTTT. Using reference TRBV12-5 and TRBJ2-3 for the parts outside the CDR3, the full variable domain is DARVTQTPRHKVTEMGQEVTMRCQPILGHNTVFWYRQTMMQGLELLAYFRNRAPLDDSGMPKDRFSAEMPDATLATLKIQPSEPRDSAVYFCASGYGGFTDTQYFGPGTRLTVL.

The rearrangement joins TRBV9 to TRBJ1-4; no clear D gene. Germline-derived CDR1 and CDR2 are SGDLS and YYNGEE. V lost 3 bases to trimming and J lost 6 bases, with 12 bases between them. The CDR3 has 14 amino acids. In DNA, the CDR3 is TGTGCCAGCAGCGCCCCTGGCGGGCATGAAAAACTGTTTTTT. Encoded protein: CASSAPGGHEKLFF.

Only one count was recorded for this clone. Here the CDR3 reads CASSKGTGAETDTQYF. DNA for the CDR3: TGCGCCAGCAGCAAGGGGACAGGGGCGGAAACAGATACGCAGTATTTT. This chain links TRBV5-1 with TRBJ2-3, with 10 bases that match TRBD1. J gave up 3 bases and V 4 bases, and 8 bases lay outside the gene matches. The CDR3 is 16 amino acids. From germline, CDR1 is SGHRS and CDR2 YFSETQ. Together with reference TRBV5-1 and TRBJ2-3, the CDR3 gives the full variable domain: KAGVTQTPRYLIKTRGQQVTLSCSPISGHRSVSWYQQTPGQGLQFLFEYFSETQRNKGNFPGRFSGRQFSNSRSEMNVSTLELGDSALYLCASSKGTGAETDTQYFGPGTRLTVL.

V and J are TRBV3-1 (or the pseudogene TRBV3-2) and TRBJ2-5; D unclear. The V gene's germline CDR1 is LGHDT and CDR2 YNNKEL (reference sequence). Trimming removed 7 bases from V and 5 bases from J, with 17 bases in between. The CDR3 totals 14 residues. DNA for the CDR3: TGTGCCAGCATTCAACGGGTCGGCCTCGAGACCCAGTACTTC. Translated: CASIQRVGLETQYF.

The chain couples TRBV18 to TRBJ2-7, with TRBD2 matching over 8 bases. Per germline, CDR1 KGHSH and CDR2 LQKENI. V lost 3 bases, J lost 7 bases, and 5 bases stayed unmatched. This CDR3 has 13 residues. CDR3: CASSPSGGLEQYF. CDR3 coding DNA: TGTGCCAGCTCACCGTCGGGGGGGTTGGAGCAGTACTTC. Filled out from reference TRBV18 and TRBJ2-7, the complete variable domain reads NAGVMQNPRHLVRRRGQEARLRCSPMKGHSHVYWYRQLPEEGLKFMVYLQKENIIDESGMPKERFSAEFPKEGPSILRIQQVVRGDSAAYFCASSPSGGLEQYFGPGTRLTVT.

The chain links TRBV18 to TRBJ2-7; 10 nucleotides line up with TRBD1. The germline CDR1 and CDR2 sequences are KGHSH and LQKENI. The CDR3 is 14 amino acids. V lost 3 bases, J lost 2 bases, and 1 base stayed unmatched. CDR3 DNA: TGTGCCAGCTCACCGGGACAGGGGACCTACGAGCAGTACTTC. Protein sequence: CASSPGQGTYEQYF.

This chain links TRBV6-1 with TRBJ1-2; no clear D gene. V was pared by 4 bases and J by 4 bases, with 25 bases between. There are 18 residues in the CDR3. Germline CDR1 MNHNS, CDR2 SASEGT. The CDR3 is CASSGPRREFGPAYGYTF. CDR3 nucleotides: TGTGCCAGCAGTGGACCGCGCCGGGAGTTCGGGCCGGCCTATGGCTACACCTTC.

As regards this clone: The same CDR3 arises from other DNA sequences in this sample as well. The J gene is TRBJ1-5, the V gene TRBV7-9; D remains ambiguous. The CDR3 runs 13 residues. Trimming pared 8 bases from V and 1 base from J, leaving 9 bases between. CDR1 and CDR2 from the germline V gene are SEHNR and FQNEAQ (reference sequence). The CDR3 is CASSPLSNQPQHF. The CDR3 region has the DNA TGTGCCAGCTCCCCCCTGAGCAATCAGCCCCAGCATTTT.

The CDR3 region is CASSQFWGGSNTGELFF. Here the CDR3 DNA reads TGTGCCAGCAGCCAATTTTGGGGGGGGTCGAACACCGGGGAGCTGTTTTTT. V gene TRBV4-2 combines with J gene TRBJ2-2; 7 bases agree with TRBD2. Germline assignment: CDR1 LGHNA and CDR2 YNFKEQ. This CDR3 is 17 amino acids long. The junction had 6 bases not matched to a gene; V was cut back by 2 bases and J by 0 bases.

The V gene is TRBV28, the J gene TRBJ2-7, with 13 bases that match TRBD2. CDR1 and CDR2 (germline): MDHEN, SYDVKM. V shed 3 bases, J shed 3 bases, and the junction held 8 bases outside the gene matches. The CDR3 loop spans 17 amino acids. The CDR3, as DNA: TGTGCCAGCAGTTTCCGGACTAGCGGGGGTTTTGACTACGAGCAGTACTTC. It specifies CASSFRTSGGFDYEQYF.

In DNA, the CDR3 is TGTGCCAGCAGCGCTGACCCCCAGGGCACCTCCTACGAGCAGTACTTC. Translated: CASSADPQGTSYEQYF. The J gene is TRBJ2-7, the V gene TRBV9, with D possibly TRBD1 on 5 matching bases. Germline V lookup: CDR1 SGDLS, CDR2 YYNGEE. The CDR3 extends over 16 amino acids. Trimming took 3 bases from V and 0 from J, leaving 16 bases between them.

This rearrangement joins TRBV10-3 to TRBJ2-3, with 9 bases fitting TRBD2. The CDR3 is 13 residues long. The ends lost 8 bases at V and 4 bases at J; junction bases unmatched: 4. Germline CDR1 ENHRY, CDR2 SYGVKD. The CDR3 region is CAIEAGGADTQYF. The CDR3 bases are TGTGCCATCGAAGCGGGGGGTGCAGATACGCAGTATTTT.

The rearrangement joins TRBV19 to TRBJ1-6; 7 nucleotides align to TRBD1. Trimming at V came to 5 bases and at J to 10 bases, leaving 11 bases not matched to a gene. This CDR3 has 15 amino acids. CDR1 is LNHDA, CDR2 SQIVND, per germline (reference sequence). In DNA form, the CDR3 reads TGTGCCAGTAGTTTGACACGGACAGGACCATCACCCCTCCACTTT. Residues: CASSLTRTGPSPLHF.

The chain is built from TRBV2 and TRBJ1-1, with 7 nucleotides matching TRBD1. Germline values: CDR1 SNHLY, CDR2 FYNNEI. This CDR3 comprises 16 residues. The trim removed 0 bases at V and 11 bases at J, leaving 15 bases unmatched. As DNA, the CDR3 is TGTGCCAGCAGTGAAGCGCTAAGCCGACAGGGTCCTCCTGCTTTCTTT. This gives the protein CASSEALSRQGPPAFF. Filled out from reference TRBV2 and TRBJ1-1, the complete variable domain reads EPEVTQTPSHQVTQMGQEVILRCVPISNHLYFYWYRQILGQKVEFLVSFYNNEISEKSEIFDDQFSVERPDGSNFTLKIRSTKLEDSAMYFCASSEALSRQGPPAFFGQGTRLTVV.

This clone has only one observation. The chain links TRBV5-4 to TRBJ2-5, with D possibly matching TRBD2 (6 bases). There are 14 residues in the CDR3. Germline lookup yields CDR1 SGHNT and CDR2 YYREEE (reference sequence). V was shortened by 6 bases and J by 3 bases, with 15 bases between the two germline ends. This chain's CDR3 is CASTSGPQEETQYF. The DNA for the CDR3 is TGTGCCAGCACCAGCGGGCCCCAGGAAGAGACCCAGTACTTC.

The chain recombines TRBV4-1 with TRBJ2-7; 13 bases map to TRBD2. V lost 5 bases and J lost 3; bases outside the gene matches: 4. Germline V gene data show CDR1 as MGHRA and CDR2 as YSYEKL. This CDR3 comprises 15 residues. Here the CDR3 reads CASSYGLAGDYEQYF. CDR3 bases: TGCGCCAGCAGCTATGGACTAGCGGGGGACTACGAGCAGTACTTC.

This chain joins TRBV18 and TRBJ2-3, with TRBD2 matching 10 bases. Germline assignment: CDR1 KGHSH and CDR2 LQKENI. Losses at the gene ends were 3 bases for V and 1 base for J; bases not matched to a gene: 4. There are 16 residues in the CDR3. The CDR3 reads CASSPLAGGRTDTQYF. As DNA, the CDR3 is TGTGCCAGCTCACCCTTAGCGGGGGGTCGCACAGATACGCAGTATTTT. The whole variable domain, remainder taken from reference TRBV18 and TRBJ2-3, is NAGVMQNPRHLVRRRGQEARLRCSPMKGHSHVYWYRQLPEEGLKFMVYLQKENIIDESGMPKERFSAEFPKEGPSILRIQQVVRGDSAAYFCASSPLAGGRTDTQYFGPGTRLTVL.

The V gene is TRBV18, the J gene TRBJ1-1; D remains unclear. Trimming stripped 1 base from V and 5 bases from J, with 14 bases between. The CDR3 runs to 15 residues. Germline-derived CDR1 and CDR2 are KGHSH and LQKENI. The CDR3 here is CASSPLRVVETEAFF. The CDR3 nucleotides read TGTGCCAGCTCACCACTGCGCGTCGTGGAGACTGAAGCTTTCTTT.

The chain has TRBV4-2 and TRBJ1-4; D is unresolved. The CDR3 loop spans 13 amino acids. From germline, CDR1 is LGHNA and CDR2 YNFKEQ. V lost 0 bases and J 10 bases, leaving 9 bases between the germline ends. The CDR3 is CASSQDREVKLFF. Here the CDR3 DNA reads TGTGCCAGCAGCCAAGATAGAGAGGTAAAACTGTTTTTT.